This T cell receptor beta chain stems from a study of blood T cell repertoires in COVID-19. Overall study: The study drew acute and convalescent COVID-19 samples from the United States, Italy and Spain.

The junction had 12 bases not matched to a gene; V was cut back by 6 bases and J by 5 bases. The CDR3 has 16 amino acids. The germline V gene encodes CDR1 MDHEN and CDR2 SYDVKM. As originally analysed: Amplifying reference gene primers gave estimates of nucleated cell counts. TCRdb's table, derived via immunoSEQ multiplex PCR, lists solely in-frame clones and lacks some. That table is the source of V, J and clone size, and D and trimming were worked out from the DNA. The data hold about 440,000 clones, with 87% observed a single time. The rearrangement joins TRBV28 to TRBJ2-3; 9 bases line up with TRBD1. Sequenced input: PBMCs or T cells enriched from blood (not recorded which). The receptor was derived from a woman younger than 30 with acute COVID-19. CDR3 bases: TGTGCCAGCAGCTCCCCTGGGACAGGGAGAATAGATACGCAGTATTTT. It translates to CASSSPGTGRIDTQYF.